A selection of T cell receptor beta chains follows, all from one sample in a study of cytomegalovirus exposure and HLA in healthy donors. TCRdb's copy holds only in-frame clones and misses some; the assay was immunoSEQ multiplex PCR. In the table there are under 100,000 clones, roughly 60% of which are singletons. The sequenced sample was PBMCs. Receptors originate from a woman aged 25 to 45 in good health and CMV-seropositive. Each CDR3 is given with its conserved first and last residue. D genes are given only for firm matches. Only some rows state a clone size, as once, few, many or a class for expanded clones.

clone size: -; V gene: TRBV19; J gene: TRBJ1-5; D gene: -; CDR3 DNA: TGTGCCAGCGCCTGGGGGACATTAAATCAGCCCCAGCATTTT; CDR3 protein: CASAWGTLNQPQHF
clone size: -; V gene: TRBV19; J gene: TRBJ1-3; D gene: -; CDR3 DNA: TGTGTCAGTAGTCTCGGTGGAAACACCATATATTTT; CDR3 protein: CVSSLGGNTIYF
clone size: once; V gene: TRBV7-9; J gene: TRBJ2-2; D gene: -; CDR3 DNA: TGTGCCAGCCAGCTCCGGGGTGATACCGGGGAGCTGTTTTTT; CDR3 protein: CASQLRGDTGELFF
clone size: -; V gene: TRBV7-6; J gene: TRBJ2-1; D gene: -; CDR3 DNA: TGTGCCAGCAGCCCGGGGTTAAATGAGCAGTTCTTC; CDR3 protein: CASSPGLNEQFF
clone size: -; V gene: TRBV18; J gene: TRBJ1-4; D gene: -; CDR3 DNA: TGTGCCAGCTCACCGGCTAACAGGGAGACTAATGAAAAACTGTTTTTT; CDR3 protein: CASSPANRETNEKLFF
clone size: once; V gene: TRBV6-1; J gene: TRBJ2-6; D gene: -; CDR3 DNA: TGTGCCAGCAGTGAAGCTATCGGGCAGGGCCTCGGTGGGGCCAACGTCCTGACTTTC; CDR3 protein: CASSEAIGQGLGGANVLTF
clone size: -; V gene: TRBV5-1; J gene: TRBJ2-3; D gene: -; CDR3 DNA: TGCGCCAGCAGCTTGGCGGTGATCGTCGGCACAGATACGCAGTATTTT; CDR3 protein: CASSLAVIVGTDTQYF
clone size: -; V gene: TRBV19; J gene: TRBJ2-3; D gene: -; CDR3 DNA: TGTGCCAGTAGTGTGCTTGGGGGGAGCACAGATACGCAGTATTTT; CDR3 protein: CASSVLGGSTDTQYF
clone size: few; V gene: TRBV5-5; J gene: TRBJ2-2; D gene: -; CDR3 DNA: TGTGCCAGCAGCCGACTGGCCATCACCGGGGAGCTGTTTTTT; CDR3 protein: CASSRLAITGELFF
clone size: -; V gene: TRBV2; J gene: TRBJ1-1; D gene: -; CDR3 DNA: TGTGCCAGCAGGACAGAGACGAACACTGAAGCTTTCTTT; CDR3 protein: CASRTETNTEAFF
clone size: -; V gene: TRBV10-3; J gene: TRBJ2-3; D gene: TRBD2; CDR3 DNA: TGTGCCTCGCGCGGGGGAACAGATACGCAGTATTTT; CDR3 protein: CASRGGTDTQYF
clone size: -; V gene: TRBV6-5; J gene: TRBJ1-4; D gene: -; CDR3 DNA: TGTGCCAGCAGTTACCGGGTTCGACGAACTAATGAAAAACTGTTTTTT; CDR3 protein: CASSYRVRRTNEKLFF
clone size: -; V gene: TRBV6-1; J gene: TRBJ1-3; D gene: TRBD1; CDR3 DNA: TGTGCCAGCAATACGGGACAGACTGGAAACACCATATATTTT; CDR3 protein: CASNTGQTGNTIYF